The TCR beta chain under discussion was sequenced for a study of blood T cell repertoires in COVID-19. Across the study: Samples came from the United States, Italy and Spain, spanning acute and convalescent COVID-19.

This CDR3 region has 14 residues. Germline CDR1 reads MNHEY; CDR2 reads SVGAGI. V was clipped by 5 bases and J by 3 bases, with 11 bases between them. Original analysis: Counts of nucleated cells, estimated from reference gene primer amplification, were obtained. This table comes from immunoSEQ multiplex PCR, and its TCRdb copy is limited to in-frame clones, with some not included. Clonal size and the V and J genes are those of that table, whereas D and trimming came from the DNA. There are hundreds of thousands of clones in the sample; approximately 79% occur only once, and 4.9% lies in the top ten.

This TCR derives from an elderly woman with active or convalescent COVID-19. Sequencing used peripheral blood. The V and J genes are TRBV6-5 and TRBJ2-1; no reliable D call. The CDR3 here is CASSLTPGYNEQFF. CDR3 DNA: TGTGCCAGCAGTCTCACTCCGGGCTACAATGAGCAGTTCTTC.